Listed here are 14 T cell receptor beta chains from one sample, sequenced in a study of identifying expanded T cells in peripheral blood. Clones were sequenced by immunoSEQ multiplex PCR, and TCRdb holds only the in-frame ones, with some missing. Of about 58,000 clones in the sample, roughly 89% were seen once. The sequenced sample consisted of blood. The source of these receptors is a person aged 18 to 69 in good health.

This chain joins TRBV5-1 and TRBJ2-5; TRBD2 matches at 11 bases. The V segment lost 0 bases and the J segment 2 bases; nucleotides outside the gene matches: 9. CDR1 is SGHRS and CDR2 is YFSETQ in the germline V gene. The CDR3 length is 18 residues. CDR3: CASSLAPASGGIQETQYF. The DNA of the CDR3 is TGCGCCAGCAGCTTGGCCCCGGCTAGCGGGGGGATACAAGAGACCCAGTACTTC. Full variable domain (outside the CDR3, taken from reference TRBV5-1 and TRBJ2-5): KAGVTQTPRYLIKTRGQQVTLSCSPISGHRSVSWYQQTPGQGLQFLFEYFSETQRNKGNFPGRFSGRQFSNSRSEMNVSTLELGDSALYLCASSLAPASGGIQETQYFGPGTRLLVL.

Written as DNA, the CDR3 is TGTGCCAGCAGCTTCGGACTAGAAGGCAATGAGCAGTTCTTC. It yields the protein CASSFGLEGNEQFF. The rearrangement links TRBV11-2 to TRBJ2-1, with 7 bases identical to TRBD2. This CDR3 is built from 14 residues. The J segment lost 6 bases and the V segment lost 3 bases, leaving 5 bases of the junction unmatched. Germline CDR1 is SGHAT and CDR2 is FQNNGV.

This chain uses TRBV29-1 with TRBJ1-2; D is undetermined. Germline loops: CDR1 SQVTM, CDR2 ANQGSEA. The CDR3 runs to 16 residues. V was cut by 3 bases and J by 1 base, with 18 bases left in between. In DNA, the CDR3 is TGCAGCGTTGAGGGTCTAGAGGACTTTATTAACTATGGCTACACCTTC. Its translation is CSVEGLEDFINYGYTF. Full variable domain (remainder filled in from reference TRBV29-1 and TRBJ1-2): SAVISQKPSRDICQRGTSLTIQCQVDSQVTMMFWYRQQPGQSLTLIATANQGSEATYESGFVIDKFPISRPNLTFSTLTVSNMSPEDSSIYLCSVEGLEDFINYGYTFGSGTRLTVV.

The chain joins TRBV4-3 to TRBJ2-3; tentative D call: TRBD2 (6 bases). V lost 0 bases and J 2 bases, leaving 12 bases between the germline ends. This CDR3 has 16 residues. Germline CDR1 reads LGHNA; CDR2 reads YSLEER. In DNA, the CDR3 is TGCGCCAGCAGCCAAGAAGCAGGGAGGAACACAGATACGCAGTATTTT. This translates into CASSQEAGRNTDTQYF.

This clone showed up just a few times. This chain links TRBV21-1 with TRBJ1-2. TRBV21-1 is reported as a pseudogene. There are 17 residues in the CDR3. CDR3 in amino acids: CASSKGDPGTVIYGYTF. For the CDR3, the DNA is TGTGCCAGCAGCAAAGGGGATCCCGGGACGGTGATCTATGGCTACACCTTC.

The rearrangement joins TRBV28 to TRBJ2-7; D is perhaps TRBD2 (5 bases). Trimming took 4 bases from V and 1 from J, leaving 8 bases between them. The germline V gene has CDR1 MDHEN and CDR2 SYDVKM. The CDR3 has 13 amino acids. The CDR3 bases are TGTGCCAGCAGTTCGGGGTTTTCCTACGAGCAGTACTTC. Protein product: CASSSGFSYEQYF.

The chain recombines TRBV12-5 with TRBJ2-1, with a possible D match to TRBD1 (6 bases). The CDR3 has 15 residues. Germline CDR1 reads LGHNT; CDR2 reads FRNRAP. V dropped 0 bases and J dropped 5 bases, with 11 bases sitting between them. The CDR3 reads CASGLVRGKDNEQFF. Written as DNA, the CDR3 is TGTGCTAGTGGTTTGGTTAGGGGGAAAGACAATGAGCAGTTCTTC.

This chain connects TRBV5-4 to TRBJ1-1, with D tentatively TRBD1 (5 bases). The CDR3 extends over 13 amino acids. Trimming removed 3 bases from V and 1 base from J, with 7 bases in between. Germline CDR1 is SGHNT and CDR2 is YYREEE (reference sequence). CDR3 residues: CASSWDGNTEAFF. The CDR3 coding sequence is TGTGCCAGCAGCTGGGACGGGAACACTGAAGCTTTCTTT.

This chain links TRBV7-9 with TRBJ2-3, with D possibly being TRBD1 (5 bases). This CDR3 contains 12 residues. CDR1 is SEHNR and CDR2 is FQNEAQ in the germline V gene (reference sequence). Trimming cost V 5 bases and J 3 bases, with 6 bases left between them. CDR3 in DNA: TGTGCCAGCAGCCCAGGGACAGATACGCAGTATTTT. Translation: CASSPGTDTQYF.

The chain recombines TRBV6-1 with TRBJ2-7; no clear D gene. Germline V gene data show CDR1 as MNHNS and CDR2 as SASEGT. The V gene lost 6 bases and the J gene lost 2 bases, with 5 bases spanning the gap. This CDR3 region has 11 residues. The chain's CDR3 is CASSSTYEQYF. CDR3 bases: TGTGCCAGCAGCTCCACCTACGAGCAGTACTTC.

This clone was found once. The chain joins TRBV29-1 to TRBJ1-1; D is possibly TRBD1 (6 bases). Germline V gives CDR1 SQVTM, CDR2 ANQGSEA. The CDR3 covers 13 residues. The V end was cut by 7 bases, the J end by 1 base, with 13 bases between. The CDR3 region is CSALRTANTEAFF. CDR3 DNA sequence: TGCAGCGCCCTAAGGACAGCGAACACTGAAGCTTTCTTT. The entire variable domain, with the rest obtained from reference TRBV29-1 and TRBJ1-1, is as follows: SAVISQKPSRDICQRGTSLTIQCQVDSQVTMMFWYRQQPGQSLTLIATANQGSEATYESGFVIDKFPISRPNLTFSTLTVSNMSPEDSSIYLCSALRTANTEAFFGQGTRLTVV.

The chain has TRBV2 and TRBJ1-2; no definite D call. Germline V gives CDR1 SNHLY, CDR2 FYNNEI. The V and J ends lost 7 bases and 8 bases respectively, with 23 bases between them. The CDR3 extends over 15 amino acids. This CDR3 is CASNIELKQPKGYTF. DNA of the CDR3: TGTGCCAGCAACATAGAATTGAAACAACCCAAGGGCTACACCTTC.

CDR3 coding DNA: TGCAGCGTTGATGTCGGAGGGGGTGCCAAAAACATTCAGTACTTC. This sequence encodes CSVDVGGGAKNIQYF. This rearrangement joins TRBV29-1 to TRBJ2-4, with D possibly being TRBD1 or TRBD2 (6 bases each). Germline-derived CDR1 and CDR2 are SQVTM and ANQGSEA. The V and J ends lost 3 bases and 1 base respectively, with 13 bases between them. The CDR3 sequence is 15 residues long.

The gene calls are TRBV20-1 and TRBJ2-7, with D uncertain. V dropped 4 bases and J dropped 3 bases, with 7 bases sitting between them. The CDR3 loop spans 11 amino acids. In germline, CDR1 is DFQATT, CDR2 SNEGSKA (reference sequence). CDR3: CSANPDYEQYF. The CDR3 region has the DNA TGCAGTGCTAACCCGGACTACGAGCAGTACTTC.